This entry lists 32 T cell receptor beta chains sequenced from one sample in a study of beta chain features in type 1 diabetes. TCRB transcripts that were expressed got sequenced, as all of the isolated RNA had been reverse transcribed. Assay used: immunoSEQ multiplex PCR; TCRdb lists only in-frame clones, some missing. The repertoire holds about 330,000 clones, with approximately 9.9% as singletons. Sequences were obtained from naive CD4+ T cells from blood. These receptors were obtained from a woman aged 30 to 39 in good health.

The V gene is TRBV20-1, the J gene TRBJ2-5, with D unclear. Germline CDR1 and CDR2: DFQATT and SNEGSKA (reference sequence). The CDR3 has 11 amino acids. V dropped 4 bases and J dropped 0 bases, with 3 bases sitting between them. The CDR3 coding sequence is TGCAGTGCTATATACCAAGAGACCCAGTACTTC. This gives the protein CSAIYQETQYF.

This clone turned up a few times. V gene TRBV18 combines with J gene TRBJ2-7; TRBD2 aligns across 7 bases. The CDR3 has 14 residues. Germline lookup yields CDR1 KGHSH and CDR2 LQKENI. With V trimmed by 0 bases and J by 9 bases, 8 bases remained unmatched. The CDR3 region has the DNA TGTGCCAGCTCACCACCGCCGGGGGGAAGTCCGCAGTACTTC. Amino acid sequence: CASSPPPGGSPQYF. The full variable domain, rest sourced from reference TRBV18 and TRBJ2-7, is NAGVMQNPRHLVRRRGQEARLRCSPMKGHSHVYWYRQLPEEGLKFMVYLQKENIIDESGMPKERFSAEFPKEGPSILRIQQVVRGDSAAYFCASSPPPGGSPQYFGPGTRLTVT.

The chain couples TRBV10-2 to TRBJ2-5; D might be TRBD2 (7 bases). Germline V lookup: CDR1 WSHSY, CDR2 SAAADI. The CDR3 runs 14 residues. Trimming stripped 8 bases from V and 0 bases from J, with 13 bases between. The DNA for the CDR3 is TGCGCCAGCGCTAGCGGACAGTACCAAGAGACCCAGTACTTC. As protein: CASASGQYQETQYF.

This clone was detected a few times. Other nucleotide sequences from this sample produce the same CDR3. V is TRBV9 and J is TRBJ2-4; D unclear. The ends were cut back, 4 bases at V and 6 bases at J, with 8 bases in the middle. Germline CDR1 and CDR2: SGDLS and YYNGEE. The CDR3 length is 12 residues. The CDR3 sequence: CASSRGRNIQYF. In DNA form, the CDR3 reads TGTGCCAGCAGCCGTGGCCGAAACATTCAGTACTTC.

This clone occurred a few times. The chain uses TRBV5-6 and TRBJ2-2; D uncertain. The CDR3 is 14 residues long. CDR1 is SGHDT and CDR2 is YYEEEE in the germline V gene. Deletions cut 4 bases from V and 1 base from J, with 8 bases between. The CDR3 loop is CASSLTLNTGELFF. CDR3 in DNA: TGTGCCAGCAGCCTGACACTGAACACCGGGGAGCTGTTTTTT.

This clone was seen more than once but under ten times. The CDR3 region has the DNA TGTGCCAGCAGTTACCTGACCGGGGAGCTGTTTTTT. This gives the protein CASSYLTGELFF. V gene TRBV6-5 combines with J gene TRBJ2-2; no firm D call. The germline gives CDR1 MNHEY, CDR2 SVGAGI. V was shortened by 2 bases and J by 5 bases, with 3 bases between the two germline ends. This CDR3 contains 12 residues.

The V call is TRBV15, the J call TRBJ2-2; no definite D call. Germline loops: CDR1 LNHNV, CDR2 YYDKDF (reference sequence). The CDR3 totals 15 residues. Trimming removed 1 base from V and 7 bases from J, with 13 bases in between. The DNA for the CDR3 is TGTGCCACCAGCAGAGCAGCTCTAGTTGGCGGGGAGCTGTTTTTT. It is translated as CATSRAALVGGELFF.

The chain recombines TRBV5-6 with TRBJ1-2; possibly TRBD1 for D (5 bases). Trimming removed 2 bases from V and 8 bases from J, with 10 bases in between. This CDR3 has 12 amino acids. From germline, CDR1 is SGHDT and CDR2 YYEEEE. This CDR3 is CASSLSGNGYTF. The CDR3 region has the DNA TGTGCCAGCAGCTTATCAGGGAACGGCTACACCTTC.

This clone came up a few times. In nucleotides, the CDR3 is TGTGCCAGCTCACCACGGGGACAGATCAATCAGCCCCAGCATTTT. Residues: CASSPRGQINQPQHF. The chain links TRBV18 to TRBJ1-5, with 7 nucleotides matching TRBD1. CDR3 size: 15 residues. Trimming at V came to 1 base and at J to 3 bases, leaving 3 bases not matched to a gene. From germline, CDR1 is KGHSH and CDR2 LQKENI.

This chain uses TRBV9 with TRBJ2-7; 13 bases line up with TRBD2. The CDR3 is 15 residues long. Germline V gene data show CDR1 as SGDLS and CDR2 as YYNGEE. Losses at the gene ends were 0 bases for V and 5 bases for J; bases not matched to a gene: 2. CDR3 protein: CASSVGLAGGHEQYF. The CDR3 region has the DNA TGTGCCAGCAGCGTAGGACTAGCGGGAGGACACGAGCAGTACTTC.

CDR3 sequence reads: CASSVVGAGGNNEQFF. CDR3 nucleotides: TGTGCCAGCAGCGTAGTTGGTGCGGGAGGGAACAATGAGCAGTTCTTC. The chain combines TRBV9 with TRBJ2-1; 9 positions agree with TRBD2. Trimming removed 0 bases from V and 5 bases from J; junction bases left unmatched: 6. Germline CDR1 and CDR2: SGDLS and YYNGEE. This CDR3 has 16 residues. The whole variable domain, remainder taken from reference TRBV9 and TRBJ2-1, is DSGVTQTPKHLITATGQRVTLRCSPRSGDLSVYWYQQSLDQGLQFLIQYYNGEERAKGNILERFSAQQFPDLHSELNLSSLELGDSALYFCASSVVGAGGNNEQFFGPGTRLTVL.

This clone was seen a few times. This chain uses TRBV21-1 with TRBJ2-5; the D call of TRBD2 is as the table states it, not checked on the DNA. TRBV21-1 represents a pseudogene. CDR3 length: 17 amino acids. CDR3 protein: CASSRSSGTIDEKTQYF. The CDR3 nucleotides are TGTGCCAGCAGTAGGTCTAGCGGGACCATCGATGAGAAGACCCAGTACTTC.

V and J are TRBV28 and TRBJ2-4, with 8 bases lining up with TRBD2. Germline V gives CDR1 MDHEN, CDR2 SYDVKM. The CDR3 has 17 residues. Trimming removed 1 base from V and 5 bases from J; junction bases left unmatched: 10. For the CDR3, the DNA is TGTGCCAGCAGTTTATACGCTAGCGGGCCGAACCAAAACATTCAGTACTTC. This gives the protein CASSLYASGPNQNIQYF.

Only a few counts were recorded for this clone. V and J are TRBV7-3 and TRBJ1-1, with a possible D match to TRBD1 (5 bases). Germline V gene data show CDR1 as SGHTA and CDR2 as FQGTGA. Trimming took 5 bases from V and 0 from J, leaving 16 bases between them. CDR3 length equals 16 residues. CDR3 loop: CASSPNPTVVNTEAFF. CDR3 DNA sequence: TGTGCCAGCAGCCCGAACCCGACAGTCGTGAACACTGAAGCTTTCTTT.

This clone was observed a handful of times. The J gene is TRBJ2-2, the V gene TRBV18, with a possible D match to TRBD1 (5 bases). This CDR3 is built from 15 residues. Germline-derived CDR1 and CDR2 are KGHSH and LQKENI. V lost 3 bases, J lost 1 base, and 9 bases lay in between. The CDR3 here is CASSPRDRNTGELFF. As DNA, the CDR3 is TGTGCCAGCTCACCCCGAGACAGGAACACCGGGGAGCTGTTTTTT. Looking up the rest from reference TRBV18 and TRBJ2-2 gives the full variable domain: NAGVMQNPRHLVRRRGQEARLRCSPMKGHSHVYWYRQLPEEGLKFMVYLQKENIIDESGMPKERFSAEFPKEGPSILRIQQVVRGDSAAYFCASSPRDRNTGELFFGEGSRLTVL.

The CDR3 sequence is CASSLAGGAGADTQYF. For the CDR3, the DNA is TGTGCCAGCAGCTTAGCTGGGGGAGCGGGAGCAGATACGCAGTATTTT. The J gene is TRBJ2-3, the V gene TRBV7-2; 8 nucleotides align to TRBD2. This CDR3 region has 16 residues. Germline loops: CDR1 SGHTA, CDR2 FQGNSA. V dropped 0 bases and J dropped 4; count of bases not matched to a gene: 6.

CDR3 DNA sequence: TGCGCCAGCAGCTTGGACGGACTAGCTACCTACGAGCAGTACTTC. This gives the protein CASSLDGLATYEQYF. This chain connects TRBV5-1 to TRBJ2-7; 8 nucleotides align to TRBD2. The trim removed 0 bases at V and 2 bases at J, leaving 4 bases unmatched. Germline CDR1 reads SGHRS; CDR2 reads YFSETQ. The CDR3 contains 15 residues.

The chain combines TRBV28 with TRBJ2-2, with a tentative D call TRBD1 (6 bases). V lost 10 bases to trimming and J lost 3 bases, with 12 bases between them. Germline assignment: CDR1 MDHEN and CDR2 SYDVKM. The CDR3 is 13 amino acids. The CDR3 loop reads CATEGTYTGELFF. CDR3 in DNA: TGTGCCACCGAGGGGACATACACCGGGGAGCTGTTTTTT.

The chain carries TRBV28 and TRBJ2-5; tentative D call: TRBD1 (6 bases). The CDR3 totals 15 residues. CDR1 and CDR2 (germline): MDHEN, SYDVKM. V shed 5 bases and J shed 1 base, with 14 bases lying between them. CDR3 in DNA: TGTGCCAGCAGTCCCCCAACAGGGAGCCAAGAGACCCAGTACTTC. Its protein is CASSPPTGSQETQYF.

The rearrangement joins TRBV27 to TRBJ1-1, with D perhaps TRBD1 (5 bases). Germline V gene sequence: CDR1 MNHEY, CDR2 SMNVEV (reference sequence). The CDR3 totals 15 residues. The ends were cut back, 4 bases at V and 7 bases at J, with 19 bases in the middle. The CDR3 DNA sequence: TGTGCCAGCAGTTCCGGAGTTGGGGCCTTTAGTGAAGCTTTCTTT. Protein sequence: CASSSGVGAFSEAFF.

This clone was observed a handful of times. J is TRBJ2-5 and V is TRBV7-9; TRBD2 agrees at 9 bases. CDR1 and CDR2 from the germline V gene are SEHNR and FQNEAQ (reference sequence). V lost 1 base to trimming and J lost 5 bases; unmatched junction nucleotides: 5. The CDR3 has 15 amino acids. CDR3 nucleotides: TGTGCCAGCAGCTTAGAAGCGGGAGGACGTGAGACCCAGTACTTC. Translation gives CASSLEAGGRETQYF.

J is TRBJ2-1 and V is TRBV18, with 7 nucleotides matching TRBD2. V lost 3 bases and J lost 1; bases outside the gene matches: 18. This CDR3 comprises 20 residues. Germline-derived CDR1 and CDR2 are KGHSH and LQKENI. CDR3 loop: CASSPPRLAGESWSYNEQFF. DNA for the CDR3: TGTGCCAGCTCACCTCCGAGGTTGGCGGGAGAGAGTTGGTCCTACAATGAGCAGTTCTTC.

The gene calls are TRBV10-3 and TRBJ1-2; a weak D match, TRBD1 (6 bases). Germline values: CDR1 ENHRY, CDR2 SYGVKD. V was clipped by 7 bases and J by 0 bases, with 15 bases between them. The CDR3 extends over 15 amino acids. CDR3 loop: CAINRDTTTNYGYTF. As DNA, the CDR3 is TGTGCCATCAACCGGGACACCACAACTAACTATGGCTACACCTTC.

The chain has TRBV6-5 and TRBJ1-1; TRBD1 might be the D (5 bases). Germline CDR1 reads MNHEY; CDR2 reads SVGAGI. The CDR3 is 15 amino acids. V was cut by 4 bases and J by 0 bases, with 12 bases left in between. The CDR3 loop is CASSSFDSMNTEAFF. CDR3 nucleotides: TGTGCCAGCAGTTCATTCGACAGTATGAACACTGAAGCTTTCTTT.

The chain joins TRBV29-1 to TRBJ1-5; tentative D call: TRBD1 (5 bases). The CDR3 consists of 16 residues. V was shortened by 6 bases and J by 0 bases, with 18 bases between the two germline ends. Germline V gene sequence: CDR1 SQVTM, CDR2 ANQGSEA. The CDR3 protein is CSVGTSGGYSNQPQHF. CDR3 nucleotide sequence: TGCAGCGTGGGGACTTCTGGGGGGTATAGCAATCAGCCCCAGCATTTT.

V and J are TRBV14 and TRBJ1-1; no firm D call. This CDR3 is 13 amino acids long. Germline values: CDR1 SGHDN, CDR2 FVKESK. V was shortened by 1 base and J by 4 bases, with 7 bases between the two germline ends. The CDR3 DNA follows: TGTGCCAGCAGCCAAGGGCGGCTCACTGAAGCTTTCTTT. Encoded protein: CASSQGRLTEAFF.

This clone was seen a handful of times. The chain carries TRBV6-5 and TRBJ2-5; D perhaps matches TRBD2 (6 bases). This CDR3 contains 14 residues. The V and J ends lost 0 bases and 5 bases respectively, with 10 bases between them. Germline CDR1 reads MNHEY; CDR2 reads SVGAGI. CDR3 loop: CASSYSSGRETQYF. CDR3 DNA: TGTGCCAGCAGTTACTCGTCAGGGAGGGAGACCCAGTACTTC.

The genes are TRBV9 and TRBJ2-5; 14 nucleotides agree with TRBD2. The germline CDR1 and CDR2 sequences are SGDLS and YYNGEE. Germline trimming cut 3 bases from V and 11 bases from J; bases unmatched to any gene: 6. This CDR3 spans 14 amino acids. In DNA, the CDR3 is TGTGCCAGCAGCGCGGGACTAGCGGGAGATGTGCAGTACTTC. Encoded protein: CASSAGLAGDVQYF.

The J gene is TRBJ2-7, the V gene TRBV6-5; 7 bases align to TRBD1. The CDR3 covers 15 residues. J was trimmed by 7 bases and V by 3 bases; bases with no gene match: 12. Germline V lookup: CDR1 MNHEY, CDR2 SVGAGI. The CDR3 nucleotides read TGTGCCAGCAGTTATGGGACAGCCTCCCGAGGGGAGCAGTACTTC. Its translation is CASSYGTASRGEQYF.

This clone showed up just a few times. The chain is built from TRBV7-9 and TRBJ2-5, with D unresolved. The germline V gene has CDR1 SEHNR and CDR2 FQNEAQ (reference sequence). V was trimmed by 0 bases and J by 1 base, leaving 15 bases between them. CDR3 length: 17 residues. CDR3 amino acids: CASSLATRSRSQETQYF. CDR3 in DNA: TGTGCCAGCAGCTTAGCGACGAGGTCTCGGTCCCAAGAGACCCAGTACTTC.

The J gene is TRBJ1-4, the V gene TRBV9; 8 bases map to TRBD1. CDR1 SGDLS and CDR2 YYNGEE come from the germline V gene. Germline trimming cut 4 bases from V and 8 bases from J; bases unmatched to any gene: 10. The CDR3 consists of 15 residues. The DNA of the CDR3 is TGTGCCAGCAGCACTAGGACAGGGCCGGGCGAAAAACTGTTTTTT. It translates to CASSTRTGPGEKLFF.

The chain has TRBV2 and TRBJ1-5, with 8 bases fitting TRBD1. The V and J ends lost 6 bases and 6 bases, in that order; junction bases with no gene match: 10. The germline V gene encodes CDR1 SNHLY and CDR2 FYNNEI. This CDR3 is built from 15 residues. The DNA for the CDR3 is TGTGCCAGCAGCAACGACAGGGGAGGGACTCAGCCCCAGCATTTT. It yields the protein CASSNDRGGTQPQHF.